Listed below are T cell receptor beta chains from one sample, sequenced in a study of cytomegalovirus exposure and HLA in healthy donors. Assay used: immunoSEQ multiplex PCR; TCRdb lists only in-frame clones, some missing. The sample includes 85,000 to 120,000 clones, around 76% of them seen just once. Sequenced input: PBMCs. The receptors derive from a woman between 45 and 65 years old in good health and CMV-seropositive. Each CDR3 is given with its conserved first and last residue. Fields, in order: D gene, J gene, clone size, V gene, CDR3 protein, CDR3 DNA. D genes are given only for firm matches. Expanded clones are given a class, and other clones once, few, many or no size at all.

d_gene: NA
j_gene: TRBJ1-4
abundance: NA
v_gene: TRBV7-2
CDR3aa: CASSPLGGAKEGADEKLFF
CDR3nt: TGTGCCAGCAGCCCCCTGGGGGGGGCGAAAGAAGGGGCGGATGAAAAACTGTTTTTT

d_gene: TRBD1
j_gene: TRBJ1-2
abundance: NA
v_gene: TRBV7-2
CDR3aa: CASSLAIGGQGYTF
CDR3nt: TGTGCCAGCAGCTTAGCGATAGGGGGCCAAGGCTACACCTTC

d_gene: TRBD1
j_gene: TRBJ1-2
abundance: few
v_gene: TRBV29-1
CDR3aa: CSAVQGAKGGYTF
CDR3nt: TGCAGCGCTGTACAGGGGGCTAAAGGGGGCTACACCTTC

d_gene: NA
j_gene: TRBJ1-5
abundance: NA
v_gene: TRBV13
CDR3aa: CASSISGTHALNQPQHF
CDR3nt: TGTGCCAGCAGCATTTCCGGGACTCACGCCCTCAATCAGCCCCAGCATTTT

d_gene: TRBD1
j_gene: TRBJ2-7
abundance: NA
v_gene: TRBV11-2
CDR3aa: CASSLGPSGGAEQYF
CDR3nt: TGTGCCAGCAGCTTAGGCCCCTCAGGGGGCGCCGAGCAGTACTTC

d_gene: NA
j_gene: TRBJ1-4
abundance: NA
v_gene: TRBV18
CDR3aa: CASSPPPDGRMLTNEKLFF
CDR3nt: TGTGCCAGCTCACCACCGCCAGATGGCAGGATGTTAACTAATGAAAAACTGTTTTTT

d_gene: NA
j_gene: TRBJ1-6
abundance: NA
v_gene: TRBV6-1
CDR3aa: CASSERVGRVASSPLHF
CDR3nt: TGTGCCAGCAGTGAAAGGGTTGGCAGGGTGGCGTCTTCACCCCTCCACTTT

d_gene: TRBD1
j_gene: TRBJ2-2
abundance: NA
v_gene: TRBV9
CDR3aa: CASSVVDRGFFDGELFF
CDR3nt: TGTGCCAGCAGCGTAGTGGACAGGGGGTTTTTCGACGGGGAGCTGTTTTTT

d_gene: TRBD1
j_gene: TRBJ2-4
abundance: NA
v_gene: TRBV7-2
CDR3aa: CASSSDRSRNIQYF
CDR3nt: TGTGCCAGCAGTTCGGACAGGTCCAGGAACATTCAGTACTTC

d_gene: TRBD1
j_gene: TRBJ1-2
abundance: once
v_gene: TRBV27
CDR3aa: CASSSIGTGAFRDGYTF
CDR3nt: TGTGCCAGCAGTTCGATCGGGACAGGGGCTTTTCGGGATGGCTACACCTTC

d_gene: NA
j_gene: TRBJ2-5
abundance: few
v_gene: TRBV7-7
CDR3aa: CASSLPSSETQYF
CDR3nt: TGTGCCAGCAGCTTACCTAGCAGCGAGACCCAGTACTTC

d_gene: TRBD1
j_gene: TRBJ2-7
abundance: NA
v_gene: TRBV4-1
CDR3aa: CASSQTGQGSSYEQYF
CDR3nt: TGCGCCAGCAGCCAGACCGGACAGGGGAGCTCCTACGAGCAGTACTTC

d_gene: NA
j_gene: TRBJ2-7
abundance: NA
v_gene: TRBV9
CDR3aa: CASSVGQWAANEQYF
CDR3nt: TGTGCCAGCAGCGTGGGACAATGGGCGGCTAACGAGCAGTACTTC

d_gene: TRBD1
j_gene: TRBJ1-2
abundance: NA
v_gene: TRBV30
CDR3aa: CAWSVGQGAVNYGYTF
CDR3nt: TGTGCCTGGAGTGTAGGGCAGGGGGCGGTTAACTATGGCTACACCTTC

d_gene: NA
j_gene: TRBJ2-3
abundance: NA
v_gene: TRBV19
CDR3aa: CASSPGVDTQYF
CDR3nt: TGTGCCAGCAGCCCGGGGGTAGATACGCAGTATTTT

d_gene: TRBD2
j_gene: TRBJ2-1
abundance: few
v_gene: TRBV27
CDR3aa: CASSKLAGGYNEQFF
CDR3nt: TGTGCCAGCAGTAAGCTAGCGGGGGGCTACAATGAGCAGTTCTTC

d_gene: NA
j_gene: TRBJ2-1
abundance: NA
v_gene: TRBV2
CDR3aa: CASSDQALYNEQFF
CDR3nt: TGTGCCAGTAGTGACCAGGCTCTCTACAATGAGCAGTTCTTC

d_gene: TRBD1
j_gene: TRBJ1-4
abundance: NA
v_gene: TRBV28
CDR3aa: CASSSPGTGENEKLFF
CDR3nt: TGTGCCAGCAGTTCCCCGGGGACAGGGGAGAATGAAAAACTGTTTTTT

d_gene: TRBD2
j_gene: TRBJ2-2
abundance: NA
v_gene: TRBV5-1
CDR3aa: CASSSERGLNTGELFF
CDR3nt: TGCGCCAGCAGCTCGGAGCGGGGGCTGAACACCGGGGAGCTGTTTTTT

d_gene: NA
j_gene: TRBJ1-1
abundance: NA
v_gene: TRBV6-5
CDR3aa: CASTIPWGRNTEAFF
CDR3nt: TGTGCCAGCACCATCCCCTGGGGGCGGAACACTGAAGCTTTCTTT

d_gene: NA
j_gene: TRBJ2-1
abundance: NA
v_gene: TRBV28
CDR3aa: CASSLLYNEQFF
CDR3nt: TGTGCCAGCAGCTTGCTCTATAATGAGCAGTTCTTC

d_gene: TRBD2
j_gene: TRBJ2-3
abundance: NA
v_gene: TRBV7-2
CDR3aa: CASSLGLAGDTDTQYF
CDR3nt: TGTGCCAGCAGCTTAGGCCTAGCGGGGGACACAGATACGCAGTATTTT

d_gene: TRBD2
j_gene: TRBJ2-1
abundance: NA
v_gene: TRBV7-9
CDR3aa: CASRSGGFSYNEQFF
CDR3nt: TGTGCCAGCAGGTCGGGAGGGTTCTCCTACAATGAGCAGTTCTTC

d_gene: TRBD1
j_gene: TRBJ2-5
abundance: NA
v_gene: TRBV4-1
CDR3aa: CASSQGPGQGLETQYF
CDR3nt: TGCGCCAGCAGCCAAGGTCCGGGACAGGGGTTGGAGACCCAGTACTTC

d_gene: TRBD1
j_gene: TRBJ2-7
abundance: once
v_gene: TRBV18
CDR3aa: CASSDRATYEQYF
CDR3nt: TGTGCCAGCTCGGACAGGGCCACCTACGAGCAGTACTTC

d_gene: TRBD2
j_gene: TRBJ2-1
abundance: NA
v_gene: TRBV6-4
CDR3aa: CASSEASGGPYNEQFF
CDR3nt: TGTGCCAGCAGTGAGGCGAGCGGGGGACCCTACAATGAGCAGTTCTTC

d_gene: NA
j_gene: TRBJ2-5
abundance: NA
v_gene: TRBV9
CDR3aa: CASSLAGTVQETQYF
CDR3nt: TGTGCCAGCAGCCTAGCCGGGACTGTTCAAGAGACCCAGTACTTC

d_gene: NA
j_gene: TRBJ1-4
abundance: NA
v_gene: TRBV5-1
CDR3aa: CASSLALGRTNEKLFF
CDR3nt: TGCGCCAGCAGCTTGGCCCTAGGCCGTACGAATGAAAAACTGTTTTTT

d_gene: NA
j_gene: TRBJ1-2
abundance: NA
v_gene: TRBV29-1
CDR3aa: CSAGGGYGYTF
CDR3nt: TGCAGCGCCGGGGGTGGCTATGGCTACACCTTC

d_gene: NA
j_gene: TRBJ1-2
abundance: NA
v_gene: TRBV5-5
CDR3aa: CASSLEFAGPRGGYTF
CDR3nt: TGTGCCAGCAGCTTGGAATTCGCAGGGCCAAGGGGAGGCTACACCTTC

d_gene: NA
j_gene: TRBJ1-2
abundance: NA
v_gene: TRBV29-1
CDR3aa: CSVVGLEGYGYTF
CDR3nt: TGCAGCGTTGTGGGGCTAGAAGGCTATGGCTACACCTTC

d_gene: NA
j_gene: TRBJ2-1
abundance: NA
v_gene: TRBV28
CDR3aa: CASSFSNYNEQFF
CDR3nt: TGTGCCAGCAGTTTTTCAAACTACAATGAGCAGTTCTTC

d_gene: TRBD2
j_gene: TRBJ2-5
abundance: NA
v_gene: TRBV11-2
CDR3aa: CASSKTSGEKTQYF
CDR3nt: TGTGCCAGCAGCAAGACTAGCGGGGAGAAGACCCAGTACTTC

d_gene: TRBD1
j_gene: TRBJ1-4
abundance: NA
v_gene: TRBV19
CDR3aa: CASTPRGTASVIREKLFF
CDR3nt: TGTGCCAGTACCCCCAGGGGGACCGCATCCGTAATAAGGGAAAAACTGTTTTTT

d_gene: TRBD2
j_gene: TRBJ2-7
abundance: NA
v_gene: TRBV28
CDR3aa: CASSSGLAGAYYEQYF
CDR3nt: TGTGCCAGCAGTTCCGGACTAGCGGGGGCCTACTACGAGCAGTACTTC

d_gene: NA
j_gene: TRBJ1-5
abundance: NA
v_gene: TRBV14
CDR3aa: CASSRGQAQPQHF
CDR3nt: TGTGCCAGCAGCCGTGGTCAGGCTCAGCCCCAGCATTTT

d_gene: NA
j_gene: TRBJ1-3
abundance: NA
v_gene: TRBV5-3
CDR3aa: CARSFPGYLGNTIYF
CDR3nt: TGTGCCAGAAGCTTTCCAGGGTATTTAGGAAACACCATATATTTT

d_gene: TRBD1
j_gene: TRBJ2-1
abundance: NA
v_gene: TRBV7-2
CDR3aa: CASSPRTTGDRSTYNEQFF
CDR3nt: TGTGCCAGCAGCCCCCGAACCACCGGGGACAGAAGTACTTACAATGAGCAGTTCTTC

d_gene: NA
j_gene: TRBJ1-5
abundance: NA
v_gene: TRBV27
CDR3aa: CASSPLAPGNQPQHF
CDR3nt: TGTGCCAGCAGTCCCCTAGCCCCCGGCAATCAGCCCCAGCATTTT

d_gene: NA
j_gene: TRBJ1-3
abundance: NA
v_gene: TRBV18
CDR3aa: CASSPSQGSTGNTIYF
CDR3nt: TGTGCCAGCTCACCATCACAGGGTTCGACTGGAAACACCATATATTTT

d_gene: NA
j_gene: TRBJ2-2
abundance: NA
v_gene: TRBV6-5
CDR3aa: CASSRVLPGELFF
CDR3nt: TGTGCCAGCTCGAGAGTTCTCCCGGGGGAGCTGTTTTTT

d_gene: TRBD1
j_gene: TRBJ2-1
abundance: NA
v_gene: TRBV19
CDR3aa: CASSMGTGGVDEQFF
CDR3nt: TGTGCCAGTAGTATGGGGACAGGGGGCGTCGATGAGCAGTTCTTC

d_gene: TRBD1
j_gene: TRBJ1-5
abundance: NA
v_gene: TRBV6-6
CDR3aa: CASRGGQGSNQPQHF
CDR3nt: TGTGCCAGCAGGGGGGGACAGGGCAGCAATCAGCCCCAGCATTTT

d_gene: NA
j_gene: TRBJ1-4
abundance: NA
v_gene: TRBV10-3
CDR3aa: CAISERGIMPNEKLFF
CDR3nt: TGTGCCATCAGTGAGAGGGGTATTATGCCTAATGAAAAACTGTTTTTT

d_gene: NA
j_gene: TRBJ1-2
abundance: NA
v_gene: TRBV6-1
CDR3aa: CVAGGNYGYTF
CDR3nt: TGCGTTGCGGGGGGCAACTATGGCTACACCTTC

d_gene: NA
j_gene: TRBJ2-7
abundance: NA
v_gene: TRBV6-1
CDR3aa: CASSASGVQYF
CDR3nt: TGTGCCAGCAGTGCGTCGGGGGTACAGTACTTC

d_gene: NA
j_gene: TRBJ1-5
abundance: NA
v_gene: TRBV27
CDR3aa: CASRGGWGMQPQHF
CDR3nt: TGTGCCAGCAGGGGGGGTTGGGGGATGCAGCCCCAGCATTTT

d_gene: TRBD1
j_gene: TRBJ1-6
abundance: NA
v_gene: TRBV19
CDR3aa: CASSIGTGGAYNSPLHF
CDR3nt: TGTGCCAGTAGTATAGGGACAGGGGGCGCCTATAATTCACCCCTCCACTTT

d_gene: TRBD1
j_gene: TRBJ1-5
abundance: NA
v_gene: TRBV28
CDR3aa: CASGDRANQPQHF
CDR3nt: TGTGCCAGCGGGGACAGGGCCAATCAGCCCCAGCATTTT

d_gene: NA
j_gene: TRBJ1-1
abundance: NA
v_gene: TRBV11-2
CDR3aa: CASSLDNRAGLGAFF
CDR3nt: TGTGCCAGCAGCTTAGATAACAGGGCGGGTTTAGGGGCTTTCTTT

d_gene: NA
j_gene: TRBJ2-5
abundance: NA
v_gene: TRBV7-9
CDR3aa: CASSSPWEPRTAWRETQYF
CDR3nt: TGTGCCAGCAGCTCGCCCTGGGAGCCGAGGACAGCGTGGAGAGAGACCCAGTACTTC

d_gene: TRBD1
j_gene: TRBJ1-1
abundance: NA
v_gene: TRBV15
CDR3aa: CATSRDPGQGRIF
CDR3nt: TGTGCCACCAGCAGAGATCCAGGACAGGGGCGAATCTTT